The 20 T cell receptor beta chains below were found in one sample sequenced in a study of cytomegalovirus exposure and HLA in healthy donors. The primer mix had 60 Vbeta and 13 Jbeta primers. TCRdb keeps only in-frame clones here, not all; method: immunoSEQ multiplex PCR. The repertoire holds some 41,000 clones, with 60% to 75% as singletons. The specimen sequenced was PBMCs. The receptors stem from a man aged 35 to 55 in good health and CMV-seronegative.

This clone was seen once. This chain joins TRBV7-8 and TRBJ2-7, with 12 bases identical to TRBD2. Germline loops: CDR1 SGHVS, CDR2 FQNEAQ. The V segment lost 5 bases and the J segment 4 bases; nucleotides outside the gene matches: 3. The CDR3 extends over 14 amino acids. CDR3 loop: CASSPGTSGYEQYF. CDR3 nucleotides: TGTGCCAGCAGCCCCGGGACTAGCGGGTACGAGCAGTACTTC. Supplemented by reference TRBV7-8 and TRBJ2-7, the full variable domain reads GAGVSQSPRYKVAKRGQDVALRCDPISGHVSLFWYQQALGQGPEFLTYFQNEAQLDKSGLPSDRFFAERPEGSVSTLKIQRTQQEDSAVYLCASSPGTSGYEQYFGPGTRLTVT.

The V call is TRBV11-3, the J call TRBJ2-3, with unresolved D. This CDR3 comprises 16 residues. Per the germline V gene, CDR1 is SGHNT and CDR2 is YENEEA. The V gene lost 1 base and the J gene lost 3 bases, with 14 bases spanning the gap. Here the CDR3 reads CASSLGGGPSTDTQYF. In DNA, the CDR3 is TGTGCCAGCAGCTTAGGAGGCGGCCCCTCGACAGATACGCAGTATTTT.

This clone was counted a few times. The V and J genes are TRBV29-1 and TRBJ2-5; 11 bases agree with TRBD1. Germline V lookup: CDR1 SQVTM, CDR2 ANQGSEA. V lost 6 bases, J lost 5 bases, and 5 bases stayed unmatched. This CDR3 contains 13 residues. This CDR3 is CSVNRDRGETQYF. The CDR3 bases are TGCAGCGTGAACCGGGACAGGGGGGAGACCCAGTACTTC.

The V and J genes are TRBV4-3 and TRBJ2-3; the match to TRBD1 covers 9 bases. CDR3 length: 16 amino acids. The V segment lost 4 bases and the J segment 2 bases; nucleotides outside the gene matches: 7. Germline V CDR1 and CDR2: LGHNA, YSLEER. The CDR3 reads CASSPSGTGPTDTQYF. The CDR3 DNA follows: TGCGCCAGCAGCCCGTCTGGGACAGGGCCCACAGATACGCAGTATTTT.

The chain recombines TRBV2 with TRBJ2-1; 7 bases agree with TRBD2. The germline V gene encodes CDR1 SNHLY and CDR2 FYNNEI. The CDR3 totals 15 residues. Trimming at V came to 7 bases and at J to 0 bases, leaving 6 bases not matched to a gene. Written as DNA, the CDR3 is TGTGCCAGCATTCCCCGACTAGCCTCCTACAATGAGCAGTTCTTC. It codes for CASIPRLASYNEQFF.

This clone was recorded a few times. V usage is TRBV6-5 and J usage is TRBJ1-3; D ambiguous. V was shortened by 0 bases and J by 1 base, with 10 bases between the two germline ends. Germline values: CDR1 MNHEY, CDR2 SVGAGI. This CDR3 has 16 amino acids. CDR3 region: CASSYSPLYSGNTIYF. The DNA for the CDR3 is TGTGCCAGCAGTTACTCTCCACTGTATTCTGGAAACACCATATATTTT.

The J gene is TRBJ2-4, the V gene TRBV4-1; D uncertain. The V gene lost 1 base and the J gene lost 5 bases, with 9 bases spanning the gap. The CDR3 has 14 amino acids. Germline V gene sequence: CDR1 MGHRA, CDR2 YSYEKL. Written as DNA, the CDR3 is TGCGCCAGCAGCCAAGTCAACCGGGAAAACATTCAGTACTTC. Amino acid sequence: CASSQVNRENIQYF.

A few counts support this clone. The rearrangement links TRBV7-2 to TRBJ2-5, with TRBD2 matching over 8 bases. The trim removed 6 bases at V and 2 bases at J, leaving 11 bases unmatched. Per the germline V gene, CDR1 is SGHTA and CDR2 is FQGNSA. CDR3 length: 16 amino acids. DNA of the CDR3: TGTGCCAGCAGGAGTAGGAGCGCGGGGGGACAAGAGACCCAGTACTTC. This encodes CASRSRSAGGQETQYF.

The chain's CDR3 is CASSAGGLAGTDTQYF. CDR3 bases: TGTGCCAGCAGCGCTGGGGGCCTAGCGGGCACAGATACGCAGTATTTT. The genes are TRBV9 and TRBJ2-3; TRBD2 might be the D (7 bases). This CDR3 is built from 16 residues. V dropped 3 bases and J dropped 1 base, with 15 bases sitting between them. CDR1 SGDLS and CDR2 YYNGEE come from the germline V gene.

The CDR3 loop reads CASSAGTSGVTDTQYF. The CDR3 DNA reads as TGTGCCAGCAGCGCGGGGACTAGCGGGGTCACAGATACGCAGTATTTT. The chain couples TRBV9 to TRBJ2-3; TRBD2 matches at 13 bases. Unmatched junction bases numbered 3, after V lost 3 bases and J lost 2 bases. Germline loops: CDR1 SGDLS, CDR2 YYNGEE. The CDR3 loop spans 16 amino acids.

A few counts support this clone. This sequence joins TRBV5-1 and TRBJ2-3, with TRBD1 matching 8 bases. V lost 4 bases, J lost 2 bases, and 6 bases stayed unmatched. The CDR3 is made up of 15 amino acids. The germline gives CDR1 SGHRS, CDR2 YFSETQ. CDR3 sequence reads: CASSPRGRDTDTQYF. CDR3 sequence (DNA): TGCGCCAGCAGCCCCAGGGGGCGAGACACAGATACGCAGTATTTT.

This clone occurred a few times. This chain joins TRBV11-2 and TRBJ2-2; D is undetermined. Looked up from germline, CDR1 is SGHAT and CDR2 is FQNNGV. The CDR3 spans 15 residues. Trimming took 3 bases from V and 6 from J, leaving 14 bases between them. Here the CDR3 reads CASSFPIFRPGELFF. CDR3 DNA sequence: TGTGCCAGCAGCTTCCCTATTTTTCGTCCCGGGGAGCTGTTTTTT.

This chain joins TRBV5-1 and TRBJ2-1; 9 nucleotides align to TRBD2. Trimming at V came to 0 bases and at J to 5 bases, leaving 3 bases not matched to a gene. CDR1 and CDR2 from the germline V gene are SGHRS and YFSETQ. The CDR3 runs to 15 residues. The CDR3 DNA reads TGCGCCAGCAGCTTGGTGCTAGCGGGGAACAATGAGCAGTTCTTC. The encoded protein is CASSLVLAGNNEQFF.

V gene TRBV7-2 combines with J gene TRBJ1-5; D call uncertain. The germline V and J ends were trimmed by 2 bases and 0 bases, with 8 bases remaining between them. This CDR3 is 15 amino acids long. From germline, CDR1 is SGHTA and CDR2 FQGNSA. The CDR3 coding sequence is TGTGCCAGCAGCTTAATTTCAGATAGCAATCAGCCCCAGCATTTT. This gives the protein CASSLISDSNQPQHF.

This chain joins TRBV28 and TRBJ1-2; 8 nucleotides line up with TRBD1. This CDR3 has 15 amino acids. Germline V gene data show CDR1 as MDHEN and CDR2 as SYDVKM. V lost 8 bases and J lost 6; bases outside the gene matches: 14. Here the CDR3 DNA reads TGTGCCAGCGAGGCCGCCGGGACAGGAGTTGATGGCTACACCTTC. This sequence encodes CASEAAGTGVDGYTF.

The rearrangement uses TRBV30 and TRBJ2-2, with no clear D. V was clipped by 6 bases and J by 1 base, with 12 bases between them. Germline V gene lookup returns CDR1 GTSNPN and CDR2 SVGIG (reference sequence). There are 14 residues in the CDR3. In DNA form, the CDR3 reads TGTGCCTGTGGAGACGGAAGGAACACCGGGGAGCTGTTTTTT. It is translated as CACGDGRNTGELFF.

CDR3 in amino acids: CASSSSPVNEAFF. CDR3 nucleotide sequence: TGTGCCAGCAGCTCCTCCCCAGTGAATGAAGCTTTCTTT. The chain joins TRBV7-8 to TRBJ1-1; no reliable D call. CDR3 length: 13 amino acids. The V end lost 4 bases, the J end lost 7 bases, and 13 bases lay between the germline ends. Germline V gene sequence: CDR1 SGHVS, CDR2 FQNEAQ.

V gene TRBV30 combines with J gene TRBJ1-3; 10 bases align to TRBD1. The CDR3 extends over 13 amino acids. Germline V gene sequence: CDR1 GTSNPN, CDR2 SVGIG (reference sequence). With 8 bases clipped from V and 4 bases from J, the junction kept 5 bases outside the gene matches. CDR3 sequence: CASRTGGGNTIYF. CDR3 DNA: TGTGCCAGCAGGACAGGGGGGGGAAACACCATATATTTT. The full variable domain, its missing parts supplied by reference TRBV30 and TRBJ1-3, is SQTIHQWPATLVQPVGSPLSLECTVEGTSNPNLYWYRQAAGRGLQLLFYSVGIGQISSEVPQNLSASRPQDRQFILSSKKLLLSDSGFYLCASRTGGGNTIYFGEGSWLTVV.

The genes are TRBV18 and TRBJ2-1; 10 nucleotides match TRBD2. Per the germline V gene, CDR1 is KGHSH and CDR2 is LQKENI. V dropped 0 bases and J dropped 8; count of bases not matched to a gene: 4. The CDR3 covers 15 residues. The CDR3 region has the DNA TGTGCCAGCTCACCACCGAGTCTAGCGGGGGATGAGCAGTTCTTC. This gives the protein CASSPPSLAGDEQFF.

The chain uses TRBV30 and TRBJ1-1, with D uncertain. This CDR3 has 15 amino acids. CDR1 and CDR2 (germline): GTSNPN, SVGIG (reference sequence). Trimming removed 3 bases from V and 0 bases from J, with 14 bases in between. CDR3: CAWRGGAVMNTEAFF. The CDR3 coding sequence is TGTGCCTGGAGGGGTGGAGCGGTGATGAACACTGAAGCTTTCTTT.